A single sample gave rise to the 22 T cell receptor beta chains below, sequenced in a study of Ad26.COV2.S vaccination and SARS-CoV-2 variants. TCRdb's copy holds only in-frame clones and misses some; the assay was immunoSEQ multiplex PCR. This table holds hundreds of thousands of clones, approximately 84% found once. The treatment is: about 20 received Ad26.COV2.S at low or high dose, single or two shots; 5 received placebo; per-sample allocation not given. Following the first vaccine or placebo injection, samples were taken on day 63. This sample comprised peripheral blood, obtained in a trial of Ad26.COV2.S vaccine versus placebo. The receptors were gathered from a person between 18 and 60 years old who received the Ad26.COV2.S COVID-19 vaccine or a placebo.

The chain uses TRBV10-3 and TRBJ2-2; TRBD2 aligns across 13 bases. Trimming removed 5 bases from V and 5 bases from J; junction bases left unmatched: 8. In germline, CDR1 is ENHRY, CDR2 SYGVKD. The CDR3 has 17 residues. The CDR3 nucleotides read TGTGCCATCAGTCCGACTAGCGGGGGGCAGAAAACCGGGGAGCTGTTTTTT. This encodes CAISPTSGGQKTGELFF.

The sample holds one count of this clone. In DNA, the CDR3 is TGTGCCAGCACCCTCGGGGGCGTACTGAACGAGCAGTACTTC. It yields the protein CASTLGGVLNEQYF. The chain links TRBV5-4 to TRBJ2-7; either TRBD1 or TRBD2 may supply D (6 bases each). The CDR3 extends over 14 amino acids. V lost 6 bases and J 5 bases, leaving 18 bases between the germline ends. The germline V gene encodes CDR1 SGHNT and CDR2 YYREEE (reference sequence).

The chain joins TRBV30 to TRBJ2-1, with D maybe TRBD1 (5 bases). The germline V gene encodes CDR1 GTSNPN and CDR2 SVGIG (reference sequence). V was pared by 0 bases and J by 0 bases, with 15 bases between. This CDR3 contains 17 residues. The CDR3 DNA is TGTGCCTGGAGTGTAGGGGTGGTAAGCGTCTCCTACAATGAGCAGTTCTTC. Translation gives CAWSVGVVSVSYNEQFF.

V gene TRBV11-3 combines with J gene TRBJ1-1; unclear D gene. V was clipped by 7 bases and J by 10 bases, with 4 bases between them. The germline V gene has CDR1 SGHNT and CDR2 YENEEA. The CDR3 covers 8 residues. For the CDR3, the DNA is TGTGCCAGCACCGTAGCTTTCTTT. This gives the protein CASTVAFF.

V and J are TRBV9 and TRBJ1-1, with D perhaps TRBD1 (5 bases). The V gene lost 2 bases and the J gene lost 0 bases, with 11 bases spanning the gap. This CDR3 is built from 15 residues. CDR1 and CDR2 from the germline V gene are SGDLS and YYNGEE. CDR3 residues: CASSVEGRMNTEAFF. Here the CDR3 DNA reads TGTGCCAGCAGCGTGGAGGGACGGATGAACACTGAAGCTTTCTTT.

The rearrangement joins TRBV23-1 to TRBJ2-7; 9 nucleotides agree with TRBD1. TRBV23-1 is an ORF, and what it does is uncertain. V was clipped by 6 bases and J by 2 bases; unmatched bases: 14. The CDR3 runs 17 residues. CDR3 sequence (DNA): TGCGCCAGCAGCCTAGAAAAAAAGGGACAGGGAGCCTACGAGCAGTACTTC. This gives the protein CASSLEKKGQGAYEQYF.

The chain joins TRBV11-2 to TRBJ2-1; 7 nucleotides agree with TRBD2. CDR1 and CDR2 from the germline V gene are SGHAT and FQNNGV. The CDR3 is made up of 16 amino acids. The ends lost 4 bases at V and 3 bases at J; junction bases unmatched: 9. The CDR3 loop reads CASSSTGTTYYNEQFF. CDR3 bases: TGTGCCAGCAGCTCGACCGGGACTACCTACTACAATGAGCAGTTCTTC.

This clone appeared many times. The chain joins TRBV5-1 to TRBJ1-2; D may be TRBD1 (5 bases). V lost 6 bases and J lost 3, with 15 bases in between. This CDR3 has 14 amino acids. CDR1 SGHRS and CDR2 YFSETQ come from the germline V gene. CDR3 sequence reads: CASKEDLGHYGYTF. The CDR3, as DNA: TGCGCCAGCAAGGAGGATCTGGGGCACTATGGCTACACCTTC.

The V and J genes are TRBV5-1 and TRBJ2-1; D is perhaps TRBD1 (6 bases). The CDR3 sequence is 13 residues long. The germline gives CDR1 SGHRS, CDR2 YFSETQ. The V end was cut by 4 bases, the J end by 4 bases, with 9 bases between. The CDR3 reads CASSPDSYNEQFF. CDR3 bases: TGCGCCAGCAGCCCGGACAGTTACAATGAGCAGTTCTTC.

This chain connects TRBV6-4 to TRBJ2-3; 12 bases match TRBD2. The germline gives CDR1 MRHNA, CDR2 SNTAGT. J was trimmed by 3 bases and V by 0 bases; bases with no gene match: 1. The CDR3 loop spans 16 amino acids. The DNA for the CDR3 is TGTGCCAGCAGTGACTCTGGGACTAGCGGGACAGATACGCAGTATTTT. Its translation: CASSDSGTSGTDTQYF.

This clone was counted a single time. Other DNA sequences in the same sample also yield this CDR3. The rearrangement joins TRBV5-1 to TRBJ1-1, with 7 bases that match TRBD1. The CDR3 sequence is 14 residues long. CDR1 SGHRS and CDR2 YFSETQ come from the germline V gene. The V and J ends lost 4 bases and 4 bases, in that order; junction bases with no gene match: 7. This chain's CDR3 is CASSPDRVVTEAFF. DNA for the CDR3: TGCGCCAGCAGCCCCGACAGGGTTGTCACTGAAGCTTTCTTT.

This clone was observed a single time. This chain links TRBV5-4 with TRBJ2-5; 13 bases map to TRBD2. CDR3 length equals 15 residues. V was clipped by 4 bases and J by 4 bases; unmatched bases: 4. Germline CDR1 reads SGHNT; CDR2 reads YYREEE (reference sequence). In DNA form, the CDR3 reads TGTGCCAGCAGCAGGACTAGCGGGAGAGGAGAGACCCAGTACTTC. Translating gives CASSRTSGRGETQYF.

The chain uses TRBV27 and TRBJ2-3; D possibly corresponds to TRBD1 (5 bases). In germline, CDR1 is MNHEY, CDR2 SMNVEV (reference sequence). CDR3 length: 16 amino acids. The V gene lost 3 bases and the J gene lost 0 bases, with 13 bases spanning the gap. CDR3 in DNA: TGTGCCAGCAGTTTGCAGGGCACCACTAGCACAGATACGCAGTATTTT. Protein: CASSLQGTTSTDTQYF.

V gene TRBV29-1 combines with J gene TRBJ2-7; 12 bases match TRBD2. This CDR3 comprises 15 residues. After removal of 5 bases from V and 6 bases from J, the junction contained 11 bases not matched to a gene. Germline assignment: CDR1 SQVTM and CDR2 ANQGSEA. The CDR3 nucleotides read TGCAGCGTTCGCTCTAGCGGGAGGGAGCCTAGCGAGCAGTACTTC. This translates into CSVRSSGREPSEQYF.

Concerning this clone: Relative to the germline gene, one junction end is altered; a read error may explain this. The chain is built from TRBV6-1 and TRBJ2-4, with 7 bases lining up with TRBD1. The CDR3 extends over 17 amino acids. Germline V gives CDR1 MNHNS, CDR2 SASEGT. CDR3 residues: CASSEGTDFLAKNIQYF. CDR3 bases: TGTGCCAGCAGCGAAGGGACAGACTTTCTAGCCAAAAACATTCAGTACTTC.

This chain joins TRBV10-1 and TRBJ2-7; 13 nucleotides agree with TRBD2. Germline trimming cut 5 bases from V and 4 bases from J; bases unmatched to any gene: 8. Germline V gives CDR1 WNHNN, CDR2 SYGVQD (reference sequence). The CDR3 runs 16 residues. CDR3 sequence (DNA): TGCGCCAGCAGTCTAGGGACTAGCGGGGCGGCATACGAGCAGTACTTC. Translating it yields CASSLGTSGAAYEQYF.

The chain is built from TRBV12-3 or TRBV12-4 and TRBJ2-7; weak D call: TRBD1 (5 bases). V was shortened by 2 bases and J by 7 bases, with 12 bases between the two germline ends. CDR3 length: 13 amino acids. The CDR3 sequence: CASSLLGAREQYF. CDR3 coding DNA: TGTGCCAGCAGTTTACTAGGGGCTCGGGAGCAGTACTTC.

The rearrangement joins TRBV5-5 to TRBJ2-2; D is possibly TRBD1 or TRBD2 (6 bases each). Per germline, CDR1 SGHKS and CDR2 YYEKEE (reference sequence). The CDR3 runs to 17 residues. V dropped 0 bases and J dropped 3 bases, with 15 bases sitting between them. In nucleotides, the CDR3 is TGTGCCAGCAGCTTGGACCACGCGGGACAAGACACCGGGGAGCTGTTTTTT. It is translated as CASSLDHAGQDTGELFF. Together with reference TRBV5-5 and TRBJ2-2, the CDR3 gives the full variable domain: DAGVTQSPTHLIKTRGQQVTLRCSPISGHKSVSWYQQVLGQGPQFIFQYYEKEERGRGNFPDRFSARQFPNYSSELNVNALLLGDSALYLCASSLDHAGQDTGELFFGEGSRLTVL.

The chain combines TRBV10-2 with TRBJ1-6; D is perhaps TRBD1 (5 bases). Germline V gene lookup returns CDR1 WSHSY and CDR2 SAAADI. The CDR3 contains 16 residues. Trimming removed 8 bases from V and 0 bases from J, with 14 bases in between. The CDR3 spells CASLGPASSYNSPLHF. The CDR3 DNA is TGCGCCAGCTTGGGACCTGCCAGCTCCTATAATTCACCCCTCCACTTT.

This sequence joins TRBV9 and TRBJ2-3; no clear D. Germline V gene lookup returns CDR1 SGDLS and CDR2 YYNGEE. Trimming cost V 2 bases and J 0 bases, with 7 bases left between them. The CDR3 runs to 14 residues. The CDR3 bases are TGTGCCAGCAGCGTCCGATCTAGCACAGATACGCAGTATTTT. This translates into CASSVRSSTDTQYF.

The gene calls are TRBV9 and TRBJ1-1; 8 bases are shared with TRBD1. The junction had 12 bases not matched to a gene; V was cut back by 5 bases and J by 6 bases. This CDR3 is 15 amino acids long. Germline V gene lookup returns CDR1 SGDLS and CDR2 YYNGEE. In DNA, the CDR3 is TGTGCCAGCAGTGGAAGACAGGGGACCTTCTCTGAAGCTTTCTTT. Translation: CASSGRQGTFSEAFF.

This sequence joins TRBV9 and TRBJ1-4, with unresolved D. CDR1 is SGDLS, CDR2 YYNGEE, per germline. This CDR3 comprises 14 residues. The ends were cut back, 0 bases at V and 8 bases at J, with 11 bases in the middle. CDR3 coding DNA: TGTGCCAGCAGCGTAGGGCAGATGGGGGAAAAACTGTTTTTT. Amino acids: CASSVGQMGEKLFF.